This TCR beta chain came from a study of cytomegalovirus exposure and HLA in healthy donors. Study in general: About four fifths of 350 to 400 genotyped donors fell in the Caucasian-associated ancestry cluster.

Whole-study findings and limits: It was reported that TCR beta sequences correctly inferred the HLA-A and HLA-B alleles for most subjects. For TCR beta chains, V- and J-gene trimming was later linked to a missense DCLRE1C variant. The listing of approximately 160 TCR beta chains classed them as cytomegalovirus-associated.

This PCR relied on a set of 60 Vbeta primers and 13 Jbeta primers. Some clones are missing from TCRdb's copy, which holds only in-frame ones; the method was immunoSEQ multiplex PCR. The table includes about 200,000 clones, around 78% detected once. Remarks on this clone: Its antigen is as yet unknown.

The receptor was isolated from a woman in her 30s in good health and CMV-seropositive. What was sequenced was PBMCs.

CDR3 DNA sequence: TGTGCCAGCAGCCTGGGACTAGCGGGGGGGCAGGAGCAGTTCTTC. Its translation is CASSLGLAGGQEQFF. The chain links TRBV11-3 to TRBJ2-1, with TRBD2 identical over 16 bases. The germline gives CDR1 SGHNT, CDR2 YENEEA. With 5 bases clipped from V and 10 bases from J, the junction kept 5 bases outside the gene matches. The CDR3 has 15 residues.